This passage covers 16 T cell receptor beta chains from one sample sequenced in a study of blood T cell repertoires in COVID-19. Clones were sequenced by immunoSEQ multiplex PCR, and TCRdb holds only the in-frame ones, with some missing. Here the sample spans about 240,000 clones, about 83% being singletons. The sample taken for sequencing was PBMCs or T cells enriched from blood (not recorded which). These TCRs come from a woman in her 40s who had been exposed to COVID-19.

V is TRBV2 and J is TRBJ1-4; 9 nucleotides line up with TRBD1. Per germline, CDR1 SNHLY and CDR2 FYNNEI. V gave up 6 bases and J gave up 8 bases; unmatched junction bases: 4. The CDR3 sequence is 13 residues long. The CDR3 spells CASRSDRGEKLFF. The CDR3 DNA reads TGTGCCAGCAGATCGGACAGGGGAGAAAAACTGTTTTTT. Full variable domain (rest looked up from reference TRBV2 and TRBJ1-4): EPEVTQTPSHQVTQMGQEVILRCVPISNHLYFYWYRQILGQKVEFLVSFYNNEISEKSEIFDDQFSVERPDGSNFTLKIRSTKLEDSAMYFCASRSDRGEKLFFGSGTQLSVL.

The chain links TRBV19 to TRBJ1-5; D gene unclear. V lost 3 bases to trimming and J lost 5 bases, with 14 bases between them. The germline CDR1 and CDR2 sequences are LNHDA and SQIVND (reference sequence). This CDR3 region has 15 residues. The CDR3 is CASSIAAIRDQPQHF. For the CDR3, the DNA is TGTGCCAGTAGTATTGCCGCCATCCGGGATCAGCCCCAGCATTTT. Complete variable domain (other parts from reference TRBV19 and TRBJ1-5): DGGITQSPKYLFRKEGQNVTLSCEQNLNHDAMYWYRQDPGQGLRLIYYSQIVNDFQKGDIAEGYSVSREKKESFPLTVTSAQKNPTAFYLCASSIAAIRDQPQHFGDGTRLSIL.

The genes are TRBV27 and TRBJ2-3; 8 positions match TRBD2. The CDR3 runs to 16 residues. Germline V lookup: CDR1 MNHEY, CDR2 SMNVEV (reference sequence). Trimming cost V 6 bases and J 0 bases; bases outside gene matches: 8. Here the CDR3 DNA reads TGTGCCAGCAGGGAAAGGGTAGCGGGGAGCACAGATACGCAGTATTTT. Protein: CASRERVAGSTDTQYF.

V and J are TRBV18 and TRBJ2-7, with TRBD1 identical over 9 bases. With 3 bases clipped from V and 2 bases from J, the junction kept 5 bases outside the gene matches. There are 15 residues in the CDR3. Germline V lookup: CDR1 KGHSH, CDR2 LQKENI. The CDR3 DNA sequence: TGTGCCAGCTCACCTACCGGGACAGGGACCTACGAGCAGTACTTC. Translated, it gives CASSPTGTGTYEQYF.

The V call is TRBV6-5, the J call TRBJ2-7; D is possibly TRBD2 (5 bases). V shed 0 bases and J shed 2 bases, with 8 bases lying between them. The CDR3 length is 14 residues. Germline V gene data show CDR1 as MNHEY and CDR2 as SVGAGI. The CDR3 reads CASSYSTRAYEQYF. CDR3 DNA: TGTGCCAGCAGTTACTCAACTAGGGCCTACGAGCAGTACTTC.

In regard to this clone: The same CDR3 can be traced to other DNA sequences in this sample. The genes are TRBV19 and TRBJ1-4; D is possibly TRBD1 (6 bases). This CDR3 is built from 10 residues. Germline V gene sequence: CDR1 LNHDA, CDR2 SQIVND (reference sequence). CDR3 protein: CATGNGRLFF. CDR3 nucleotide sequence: TGTGCAACAGGGAATGGCCGTCTCTTTTTT.

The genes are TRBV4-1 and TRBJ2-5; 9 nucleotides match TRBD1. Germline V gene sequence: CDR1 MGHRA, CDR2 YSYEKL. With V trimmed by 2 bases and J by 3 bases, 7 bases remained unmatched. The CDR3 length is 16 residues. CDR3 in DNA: TGCGCCAGCAGCCAACCACGGGGACAGGGTAAAGAGACCCAGTACTTC. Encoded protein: CASSQPRGQGKETQYF.

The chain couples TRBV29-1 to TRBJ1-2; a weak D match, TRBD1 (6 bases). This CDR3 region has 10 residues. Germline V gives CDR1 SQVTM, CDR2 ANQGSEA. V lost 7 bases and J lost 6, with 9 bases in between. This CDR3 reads CSAGQNGYTF. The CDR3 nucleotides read TGCAGCGCCGGACAGAATGGCTACACCTTC.

DNA for the CDR3: TGTGCCAGCAGCCCCGGACTCAACAATGAGCAGTTCTTC. Its protein product is CASSPGLNNEQFF. This rearrangement joins TRBV11-2 to TRBJ2-1; tentative D call: TRBD2 (5 bases). Trimming removed 5 bases at V and 5 bases at J, with 10 bases between. Germline assignment: CDR1 SGHAT and CDR2 FQNNGV. CDR3 length equals 13 residues. Full variable domain (missing parts from reference TRBV11-2 and TRBJ2-1): EAGVAQSPRYKIIEKRQSVAFWCNPISGHATLYWYQQILGQGPKLLIQFQNNGVVDDSQLPKDRFSAERLKGVDSTLKIQPAKLEDSAVYLCASSPGLNNEQFFGPGTRLTVL.

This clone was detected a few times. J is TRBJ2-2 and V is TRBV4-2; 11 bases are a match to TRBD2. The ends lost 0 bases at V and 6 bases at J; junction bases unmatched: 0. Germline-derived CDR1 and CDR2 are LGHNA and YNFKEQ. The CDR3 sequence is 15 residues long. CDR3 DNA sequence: TGTGCCAGCAGCCAAGATAGCGGGGGGGCCGGGGAGCTGTTTTTT. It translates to CASSQDSGGAGELFF.

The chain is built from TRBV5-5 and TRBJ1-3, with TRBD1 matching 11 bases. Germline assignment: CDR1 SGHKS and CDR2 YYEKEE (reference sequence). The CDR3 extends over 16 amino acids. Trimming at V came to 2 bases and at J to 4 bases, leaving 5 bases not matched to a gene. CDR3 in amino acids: CASSFGQGAPGNTIYF. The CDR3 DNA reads TGTGCCAGCAGCTTCGGACAGGGGGCGCCGGGAAACACCATATATTTT.

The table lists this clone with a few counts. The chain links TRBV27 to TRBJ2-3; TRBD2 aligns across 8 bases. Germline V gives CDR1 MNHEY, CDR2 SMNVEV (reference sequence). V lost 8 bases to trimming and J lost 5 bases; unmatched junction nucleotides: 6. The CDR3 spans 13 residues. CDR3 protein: CASFGGAVDTQYF. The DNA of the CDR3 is TGTGCCAGCTTCGGGGGGGCCGTAGATACGCAGTATTTT.

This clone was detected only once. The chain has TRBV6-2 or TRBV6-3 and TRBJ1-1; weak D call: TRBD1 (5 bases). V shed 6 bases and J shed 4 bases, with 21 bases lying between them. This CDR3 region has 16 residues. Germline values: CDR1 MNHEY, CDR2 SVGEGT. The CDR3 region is CASSRTTGISVTEAFF. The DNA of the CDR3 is TGTGCCAGCAGCCGCACCACAGGAATTTCGGTCACTGAAGCTTTCTTT.

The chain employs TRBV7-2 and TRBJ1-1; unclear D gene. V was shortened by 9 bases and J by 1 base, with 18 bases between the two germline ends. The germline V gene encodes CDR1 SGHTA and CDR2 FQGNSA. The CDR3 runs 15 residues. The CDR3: CASSDPGVGNTEAFF. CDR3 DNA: TGTGCCAGTTCCGATCCCGGGGTGGGGAACACTGAAGCTTTCTTT.

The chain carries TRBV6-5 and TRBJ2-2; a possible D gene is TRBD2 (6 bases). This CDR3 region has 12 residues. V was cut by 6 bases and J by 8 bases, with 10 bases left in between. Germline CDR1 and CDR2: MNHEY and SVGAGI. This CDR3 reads CASSRGKGELFF. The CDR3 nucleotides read TGTGCCAGCAGCCGGGGGAAAGGGGAGCTGTTTTTT.

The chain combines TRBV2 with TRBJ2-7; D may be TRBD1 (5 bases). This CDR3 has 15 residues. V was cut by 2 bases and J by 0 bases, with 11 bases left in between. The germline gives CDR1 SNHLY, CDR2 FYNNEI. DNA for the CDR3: TGTGCCAGCAGTGAAAGGGCAGGGCCCTCCTACGAGCAGTACTTC. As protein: CASSERAGPSYEQYF.